These T cell receptor beta chains were read from a single sample in a study of blood T cell repertoires in COVID-19. TCRdb's copy holds only in-frame clones and misses some; the assay was immunoSEQ multiplex PCR. The repertoire holds around 280,000 clones, approximately 83% seen once, with approximately 2% in the top ten. Sequenced input: peripheral blood. The receptors derive from a woman aged 25 to 39 who had recovered from COVID-19. The CDR3 runs from the conserved cysteine through the conserved F or W. A D gene is named only where the DNA matches it firmly. Not all rows give a size; the values are once, few, many and, for expanded clones, a class.

size	J	D	V	CDR3	DNA
.	TRBJ1-6	TRBD1	TRBV4-1	CASSHGTGGNSPLHF	TGCGCCAGCAGCCACGGGACAGGGGGAAATTCACCCCTCCACTTT
.	TRBJ2-5	.	TRBV5-4	CASSPEVRQETQYF	TGTGCCAGCAGCCCGGAGGTCCGGCAAGAGACCCAGTACTTC
.	TRBJ2-2	.	TRBV11-2	CASSLSVTGELFF	TGTGCCAGCAGCTTGTCCGTCACCGGGGAGCTGTTTTTT
.	TRBJ2-5	.	TRBV10-3	CAISESAGGGQETQYF	TGTGCCATCAGTGAGTCGGCAGGGGGAGGACAAGAGACCCAGTACTTC
.	TRBJ2-5	TRBD2	TRBV7-8	CASSLDLTGLDITQYF	TGTGCCAGCAGCTTAGACCTCACGGGACTAGATATAACCCAGTACTTC
.	TRBJ1-3	.	TRBV10-1	CASSEAGTPGNTIYF	TGCGCCAGCAGTGAGGCCGGGACACCTGGAAACACCATATATTTT
.	TRBJ1-1	.	TRBV19	CASERNTEAFF	TGTGCCAGTGAGCGGAACACTGAAGCTTTCTTT
.	TRBJ1-1	TRBD1	TRBV9	CTSSVDRGTEAFF	TGTACCAGCAGCGTAGACAGGGGCACTGAAGCTTTCTTT
.	TRBJ2-3	.	TRBV11-2	CASSLAAFNPADTQYF	TGTGCCAGCAGCTTAGCTGCGTTTAATCCCGCAGATACGCAGTATTTT
.	TRBJ2-1	.	TRBV5-1	CASSPGLLDEQFF	TGCGCCAGCAGCCCAGGCCTCTTAGATGAGCAGTTCTTC
once	TRBJ2-3	.	TRBV12-3/TRBV12-4	CASSIRRGTQYF	TGTGCCAGCAGTATTCGCAGGGGTACGCAGTATTTT
.	TRBJ1-2	.	TRBV6-6	CASRKDTINYGYTF	TGTGCCAGCAGGAAGGACACCATTAACTATGGCTACACCTTC
.	TRBJ2-7	.	TRBV4-2	CASSGSGGYEQYF	TGTGCCAGCTCCGGTAGCGGTGGCTACGAGCAGTACTTC
.	TRBJ2-1	TRBD2	TRBV28	CASSISGTSGYNEQFF	TGTGCCAGCAGTATATCCGGGACTAGCGGCTACAATGAGCAGTTCTTC
.	TRBJ1-1	.	TRBV12-5	CASGLSGNTEAFF	TGTGCTAGTGGTTTGTCCGGTAACACTGAAGCTTTCTTT
.	TRBJ1-2	.	TRBV7-9	CASSASANYGYTF	TGTGCCAGCAGCGCCTCAGCTAACTATGGCTACACCTTC
.	TRBJ2-1	TRBD2	TRBV14	CASSQDPGLAGFHEQFF	TGTGCCAGCAGCCAAGACCCCGGCCTAGCGGGATTCCATGAGCAGTTCTTC
.	TRBJ2-7	TRBD2	TRBV4-3	CASSQDAGVDEQYF	TGCGCCAGCAGCCAAGATGCGGGGGTCGACGAGCAGTACTTC
.	TRBJ1-2	.	TRBV6-5	CASSYVRGGYGYTF	TGTGCCAGCAGTTACGTCAGAGGGGGCTATGGCTACACCTTC
.	TRBJ2-5	.	TRBV3-1/TRBV3-2	CASSPGRDWGQETQYF	TGTGCCAGCAGCCCCGGTAGGGACTGGGGCCAAGAGACCCAGTACTTC
.	TRBJ1-6	.	TRBV6-1	CASSEGQGGRNSPLHF	TGTGCCAGCAGTGAAGGCCAGGGAGGCAGGAATTCACCCCTCCACTTT
once	TRBJ2-3	.	TRBV11-2	CASSLDSLSGVEYF	TGTGCCAGCAGCTTAGATTCACTATCGGGGGTAGAGTATTTT
.	TRBJ2-7	.	TRBV7-2	CASSYSAGYEQYF	TGTGCCAGCAGCTATAGCGCGGGGTACGAGCAGTACTTC
few	TRBJ2-7	TRBD2	TRBV3-1/TRBV3-2	CASSPFLRGGYEQYF	TGTGCCAGCAGCCCCTTTTTGCGGGGGGGCTACGAGCAGTACTTC
few	TRBJ2-7	TRBD2	TRBV11-3	CASSLSTGGEQYF	TGTGCCAGCAGCCTTAGTACGGGAGGCGAGCAGTACTTC
.	TRBJ2-1	.	TRBV5-1	CASSLDYGALGEQFF	TGCGCCAGCAGCTTGGACTATGGAGCGTTAGGTGAGCAGTTCTTC
.	TRBJ2-3	TRBD1	TRBV4-1	CASSQRFGQGALDTQYF	TGCGCCAGCAGCCAACGGTTCGGACAGGGGGCTTTAGATACGCAGTATTTT
.	TRBJ2-3	TRBD1	TRBV10-3	CAISGTQGASTDTQYF	TGTGCCATCAGTGGCACCCAGGGGGCCAGCACAGATACGCAGTATTTT
.	TRBJ1-5	.	TRBV28	CASSRQLLYQPQHF	TGTGCCAGCAGCCGACAGTTACTCTATCAGCCCCAGCATTTT
.	TRBJ2-7	TRBD2	TRBV18	CASSPLSSGSNEQYF	TGTGCCAGCTCACCACTGTCTAGCGGGAGCAACGAGCAGTACTTC
once	TRBJ2-1	TRBD1	TRBV6-5	CASRAGTGVVGEQFF	TGTGCCAGCAGAGCCGGGACAGGGGTAGTGGGTGAGCAGTTCTTC
.	TRBJ2-5	.	TRBV7-2	CASSGSTAGGGLETQYF	TGTGCCAGCAGCGGCTCCACGGCCGGGGGAGGTTTAGAGACCCAGTACTTC
.	TRBJ1-2	.	TRBV19	CASTGGIGGYTF	TGTGCCTCAACCGGGGGAATCGGGGGCTACACCTTC
.	TRBJ1-1	TRBD1	TRBV14	CASSQVDRGWGTEAFF	TGTGCCAGCAGCCAAGTTGACAGGGGATGGGGCACTGAAGCTTTCTTT
.	TRBJ1-1	.	TRBV5-1	CASSLVLGGSTEAFF	TGCGCCAGCAGCTTGGTTCTCGGGGGGTCCACTGAAGCTTTCTTT
once	TRBJ1-5	TRBD1	TRBV19	CASSIGDRGKGPQHF	TGTGCCAGTAGTATAGGAGACAGGGGGAAGGGGCCCCAGCATTTT
.	TRBJ2-7	.	TRBV3-1/TRBV3-2	CASRPGGEREQYF	TGTGCCAGCAGACCCGGGGGAGAACGGGAGCAGTACTTC
.	TRBJ2-5	.	TRBV4-3	CASSPLMDSQETQYF	TGCGCCAGCAGCCCTTTAATGGACAGCCAAGAGACCCAGTACTTC
.	TRBJ2-1	TRBD1	TRBV6-5	CASSYGTGWFDEQFF	TGTGCCAGCAGTTATGGGACAGGGTGGTTCGATGAGCAGTTCTTC
.	TRBJ1-1	.	TRBV15	CATSRDQGEAFF	TGTGCCACCAGCAGAGACCAGGGAGAAGCTTTCTTT
.	TRBJ1-3	TRBD1	TRBV19	CASSIGDRDRSGNTIYF	TGTGCCAGTAGTATTGGGGACAGGGACCGCTCTGGAAACACCATATATTTT
.	TRBJ1-2	TRBD1	TRBV2	CASSGGTGHHTF	TGTGCCAGCAGTGGAGGGACAGGGCATCACACCTTC
.	TRBJ1-3	TRBD1	TRBV6-5	CASIQTGGSGNTIYF	TGTGCCAGCATCCAGACAGGGGGCTCTGGAAACACCATATATTTT
.	TRBJ2-7	TRBD1	TRBV11-1	CASSSGLGTGSYEQYF	TGTGCCAGCAGCTCGGGGCTCGGGACAGGCAGCTACGAGCAGTACTTC
.	TRBJ2-1	.	TRBV7-3	CASSPHLAKNNEQFF	TGTGCCAGCAGCCCCCATCTAGCGAAAAACAATGAGCAGTTCTTC
.	TRBJ2-1	.	TRBV4-1	CASKDLDRLHPNEQFF	TGCGCCAGCAAGGACCTGGACAGACTACACCCTAATGAGCAGTTCTTC
few	TRBJ1-1	.	TRBV4-1	CASSQVGTLNTEAFF	TGCGCCAGCAGCCAAGTGGGGACTTTGAACACTGAAGCTTTCTTT
.	TRBJ1-2	.	TRBV24-1	CATSRAFGGWRYYGYTF	TGTGCCACCAGTAGGGCCTTTGGGGGCTGGAGGTACTATGGCTACACCTTC
.	TRBJ1-5	.	TRBV12-3/TRBV12-4	CASSQKGQPQHF	TGTGCCAGCAGTCAAAAGGGGCAGCCCCAGCATTTT
.	TRBJ2-1	.	TRBV4-3	CASSHLTGEGNEQFF	TGCGCCAGCAGCCACTTGACAGGGGAGGGTAATGAGCAGTTCTTC
.	TRBJ2-7	.	TRBV29-1	CSVEVQGSYEQYF	TGCAGCGTTGAAGTACAGGGCAGCTACGAGCAGTACTTC
.	TRBJ2-1	.	TRBV6-6	CASSLNRAHGAEQFF	TGTGCCAGCAGTTTGAACAGGGCACACGGGGCTGAGCAGTTCTTC